The 21 T cell receptor beta chains reported below all come from one sample, sequenced in a study of blood T cell repertoires in COVID-19. Here immunoSEQ multiplex PCR was the method, and the copy in TCRdb shows in-frame clones only, minus some. The sample yields 150,000 to 180,000 clones, 65% to 90% seen once. The source material was peripheral blood. Receptors were obtained from a woman aged 55-75 years with COVID-19, enrolled during active disease.

With respect to this clone: Other nucleotide sequences in the sample specify the same CDR3. This sequence joins TRBV5-1 and TRBJ1-3, with no clear D. Trimming took 0 bases from V and 1 from J, leaving 8 bases between them. Germline V lookup: CDR1 SGHRS, CDR2 YFSETQ. This CDR3 region has 15 residues. CDR3 coding DNA: TGCGCCAGCAGCTTGGAAGGAGGTTCTGGAAACACCATATATTTT. It specifies CASSLEGGSGNTIYF.

The chain is built from TRBV5-1 and TRBJ1-2; 8 nucleotides align to TRBD1. With 4 bases clipped from V and 7 bases from J, the junction kept 9 bases outside the gene matches. This CDR3 has 14 residues. CDR1 is SGHRS and CDR2 is YFSETQ in the germline V gene. CDR3 amino acids: CASSATQGASGYTF. CDR3 bases: TGCGCCAGCAGCGCAACCCAGGGGGCGAGTGGCTACACCTTC.

This clone was counted once. The chain is built from TRBV5-5 and TRBJ2-7; 8 bases line up with TRBD1. J was trimmed by 2 bases and V by 0 bases; bases with no gene match: 7. Per germline, CDR1 SGHKS and CDR2 YYEKEE (reference sequence). There are 16 residues in the CDR3. CDR3 amino acids: CASSLAARGPPYEQYV. CDR3 DNA: TGTGCCAGCAGCTTGGCGGCCAGGGGGCCTCCCTACGAGCAGTACGTC.

This chain connects TRBV14 to TRBJ2-1, with 8 bases aligning to TRBD2. V lost 1 base to trimming and J lost 7 bases; unmatched junction nucleotides: 3. Germline V gene data show CDR1 as SGHDN and CDR2 as FVKESK. This CDR3 contains 14 residues. The CDR3 region has the DNA TGTGCCAGCAGCCAAGGACTAGCGCGGAATGAGCAGTTCTTC. This encodes CASSQGLARNEQFF.

V usage is TRBV5-1 and J usage is TRBJ1-5; TRBD1 agrees at 7 bases. The CDR3 consists of 14 residues. The J segment lost 6 bases and the V segment lost 0 bases, leaving 3 bases of the junction unmatched. Germline V gives CDR1 SGHRS, CDR2 YFSETQ. This CDR3 reads CASSLGQGGQPQHF. In DNA form, the CDR3 reads TGCGCCAGCAGCTTGGGACAGGGTGGTCAGCCCCAGCATTTT.

This chain uses TRBV5-1 with TRBJ1-3, with D perhaps matching TRBD1 (5 bases). Germline V CDR1 and CDR2: SGHRS, YFSETQ. The CDR3 is made up of 14 amino acids. With 0 bases removed from V and 3 bases from J, the gap between germline ends came to 7 bases. The CDR3 coding sequence is TGCGCCAGCAGCTTGGGGGACTTTGGAAACACCATATATTTT. Translated, it gives CASSLGDFGNTIYF.

Concerning this clone itself: Other DNA sequences in the same sample also yield this CDR3. The chain carries TRBV30 and TRBJ1-6; TRBD1 matches 9 bases. The germline V gene has CDR1 GTSNPN and CDR2 SVGIG (reference sequence). J was trimmed by 7 bases and V by 2 bases; bases with no gene match: 3. This CDR3 region has 14 residues. The CDR3 DNA follows: TGTGCCTGGAGTAGGGGACAGGGCAATTCACCCCTCCACTTT. Translation: CAWSRGQGNSPLHF.

This clone is medium-sized by share. The chain links TRBV6-5 to TRBJ2-2; 12 positions agree with TRBD1. V lost 6 bases to trimming and J lost 6 bases; unmatched junction nucleotides: 5. CDR3 length: 15 residues. The germline gives CDR1 MNHEY, CDR2 SVGAGI. The CDR3 DNA follows: TGTGCCAGCAGGAGGGACAGGGGGCTTGCCGGGGAGCTGTTTTTT. Translated: CASRRDRGLAGELFF.

The rearrangement uses TRBV27 and TRBJ1-5, with 9 bases identical to TRBD1. J gave up 7 bases and V 4 bases, and 8 bases lay outside the gene matches. The germline gives CDR1 MNHEY, CDR2 SMNVEV (reference sequence). The CDR3 loop spans 15 amino acids. The CDR3 bases are TGTGCCAGCAGTTCCACCGGACAGGGGAGACAGCCCCAGCATTTT. Translated: CASSSTGQGRQPQHF.

The chain couples TRBV9 to TRBJ1-6; a weak D match, TRBD1 (6 bases). The CDR3 runs to 15 residues. V gave up 5 bases and J gave up 8 bases, with 17 bases separating them. Germline lookup yields CDR1 SGDLS and CDR2 YYNGEE. The DNA for the CDR3 is TGTGCCAGCAGTGCGCCGGGACATCAGCATTCACCCCTCCACTTT. It codes for CASSAPGHQHSPLHF.

In DNA, the CDR3 is TGTGCCAGCTCACGGACAGATAGCAATCAGCCCCAGCATTTT. Encoded protein: CASSRTDSNQPQHF. The V and J genes are TRBV18 and TRBJ1-5; D possibly corresponds to TRBD1 (6 bases). The CDR3 is made up of 14 amino acids. CDR1 and CDR2 (germline): KGHSH, LQKENI. Trimming left V 4 bases short and J 0 bases short, with 7 bases between.

The J gene is TRBJ2-1, the V gene TRBV5-1; 8 bases are shared with TRBD2. The J segment lost 6 bases and the V segment lost 4 bases, leaving 12 bases of the junction unmatched. This CDR3 comprises 16 residues. CDR1 SGHRS and CDR2 YFSETQ come from the germline V gene. The CDR3 reads CASSLNGAGGPNEQFF. The CDR3 nucleotides read TGCGCCAGCAGCCTCAATGGCGCGGGAGGCCCCAATGAGCAGTTCTTC.

The V gene is TRBV3-1 (or the pseudogene TRBV3-2), the J gene TRBJ1-1, with a possible D match to TRBD1 (5 bases). This CDR3 is 14 amino acids long. The V gene lost 0 bases and the J gene lost 11 bases, with 16 bases spanning the gap. Germline V gene lookup returns CDR1 LGHDT and CDR2 YNNKEL (reference sequence). The CDR3 DNA is TGTGCCAGCAGCCAAGATAGGGGCGGAGGGAAGGCTTTCTTT. The encoded protein is CASSQDRGGGKAFF.

The CDR3 DNA is TGTGCCAGCAGCCCCGGTCCTCGGGCCTACGAGCAGTACTTC. Amino acids: CASSPGPRAYEQYF. J is TRBJ2-7 and V is TRBV7-6; D ambiguous. V lost 5 bases and J 2 bases, leaving 13 bases between the germline ends. Germline values: CDR1 SGHVS, CDR2 FNYEAQ. This CDR3 has 14 amino acids.

V is TRBV5-1 and J is TRBJ2-3; 8 bases fit TRBD1. The V gene end was trimmed by 0 bases and the J gene end by 5 bases; junction bases not matched to a gene: 8. Germline V gives CDR1 SGHRS, CDR2 YFSETQ. The CDR3 has 16 amino acids. CDR3: CASSLAPGGRIDTQYF. CDR3 in DNA: TGCGCCAGCAGCTTGGCCCCAGGGGGCCGGATAGATACGCAGTATTTT.

The chain is built from TRBV2 and TRBJ1-5; TRBD1 might be the D (6 bases). The length of the CDR3 is 17 residues. The ends were cut back, 4 bases at V and 2 bases at J, with 18 bases in the middle. Germline V lookup: CDR1 SNHLY, CDR2 FYNNEI. This chain's CDR3 is CASSGGSAGGGNQPQHF. The CDR3 nucleotides read TGTGCCAGCAGTGGGGGCAGTGCGGGGGGCGGCAATCAGCCCCAGCATTTT.

The rearrangement links TRBV19 to TRBJ1-5; 10 nucleotides match TRBD1. From germline, CDR1 is LNHDA and CDR2 SQIVND (reference sequence). CDR3 length: 16 residues. The V gene end was trimmed by 7 bases and the J gene end by 0 bases; junction bases not matched to a gene: 6. The CDR3 region is CASNPGQGRSNQPQHF. DNA for the CDR3: TGTGCCAGTAACCCGGGACAGGGGCGTAGCAATCAGCCCCAGCATTTT.

This clone was counted a single time. One end of the junction does not line up with germline, which may come from a read error. This chain joins TRBV7-7 and TRBJ2-2, with 11 bases identical to TRBD2. The CDR3 is made up of 17 amino acids. Germline CDR1 reads SSHAT; CDR2 reads FNYEAQ (reference sequence). The CDR3 protein is CASSSLLAGDVTGELFF. CDR3 in DNA: TGTGCTAGCAGCTCCTTACTAGCGGGAGATGTTACCGGGGAGCTGTTTTTT.

This clone was counted between two and nine times. The V and J genes are TRBV6-4 and TRBJ1-5; 7 nucleotides line up with TRBD1. This CDR3 is 18 amino acids long. Germline CDR1 and CDR2: MRHNA and SNTAGT. J was trimmed by 4 bases and V by 8 bases; bases with no gene match: 20. The CDR3 DNA reads as TGTGCCAGCTTAAGAAACTTGGACAGGTCAGTGAGGAATCAGCCCCAGCATTTT. It is translated as CASLRNLDRSVRNQPQHF.

The chain is built from TRBV4-1 and TRBJ2-2, with 7 bases aligning to TRBD1. Germline lookup yields CDR1 MGHRA and CDR2 YSYEKL. V shed 3 bases, J shed 0 bases, and the junction held 4 bases outside the gene matches. This CDR3 is 16 amino acids long. CDR3 residues: CASSHPTGTNTGELFF. CDR3 coding DNA: TGCGCCAGCAGCCACCCGACAGGGACGAACACCGGGGAGCTGTTTTTT.

The gene calls are TRBV14 and TRBJ1-3; D remains unclear. This CDR3 has 18 residues. Germline CDR1 reads SGHDN; CDR2 reads FVKESK. The V and J ends lost 1 base and 4 bases respectively, with 20 bases between them. In DNA form, the CDR3 reads TGTGCCAGCAGCCAAGGCCGCCTTGGTTTAGAAAGAGGAAACACCATATATTTT. The encoded protein is CASSQGRLGLERGNTIYF. Supplemented by reference TRBV14 and TRBJ1-3, the full variable domain reads EAGVTQFPSHSVIEKGQTVTLRCDPISGHDNLYWYRRVMGKEIKFLLHFVKESKQDESGMPNNRFLAERTGGTYSTLKVQPAELEDSGVYFCASSQGRLGLERGNTIYFGEGSWLTVV.